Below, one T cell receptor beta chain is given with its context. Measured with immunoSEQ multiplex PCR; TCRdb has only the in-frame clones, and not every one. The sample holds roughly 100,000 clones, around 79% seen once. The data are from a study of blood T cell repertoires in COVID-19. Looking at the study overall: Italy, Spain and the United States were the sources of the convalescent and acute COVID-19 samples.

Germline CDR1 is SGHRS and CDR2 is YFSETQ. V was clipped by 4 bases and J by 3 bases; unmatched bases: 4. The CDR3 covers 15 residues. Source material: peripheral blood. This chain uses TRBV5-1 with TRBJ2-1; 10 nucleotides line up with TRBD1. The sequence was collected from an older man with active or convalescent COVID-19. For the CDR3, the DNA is TGCGCCAGCAGCCAAGGACAGGGGGTCTACAATGAGCAGTTCTTC. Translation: CASSQGQGVYNEQFF. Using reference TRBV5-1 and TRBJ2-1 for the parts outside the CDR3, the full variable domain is KAGVTQTPRYLIKTRGQQVTLSCSPISGHRSVSWYQQTPGQGLQFLFEYFSETQRNKGNFPGRFSGRQFSNSRSEMNVSTLELGDSALYLCASSQGQGVYNEQFFGPGTRLTVL.